These 20 T cell receptor beta chains were all obtained from the same sample, sequenced in a study of T cells in Graves' hyperthyroidism and ophthalmopathy. TCR beta CDR3 sequences were amplified from RNA transcripts. HTBI primers were used for first-round RT-PCR of the TCR CDR3. TCRdb re-derived calls from the multiplex PCR reads in MiXCR, one entry per CDR3 protein. The sample records roughly 100,000 distinct CDR3 sequences, roughly 50% being singletons. The sequenced sample was blood. The source of these receptors is a man aged 35-49 years with Graves' hyperthyroidism.

The V and J genes are TRBV5-1 and TRBJ2-5; a weak D match, TRBD1 (6 bases). Germline assignment: CDR1 SGHRS and CDR2 YFSETQ. This CDR3 spans 15 amino acids. Trimming took 2 bases from V and 2 from J, leaving 13 bases between them. The CDR3 here is CASSFAGALQETQYF. In DNA, the CDR3 is TGCGCCAGCAGCTTCGCAGGGGCCCTGCAAGAGACCCAGTACTTC.

This chain uses TRBV20-1 with TRBJ1-1; TRBD1 agrees at 8 bases. The trim removed 6 bases at V and 3 bases at J, leaving 3 bases unmatched. Germline loops: CDR1 DFQATT, CDR2 SNEGSKA (reference sequence). This CDR3 region has 12 residues. The CDR3 region is CSASQGDTEAFF. The CDR3 DNA sequence: TGCAGTGCCTCACAGGGGGACACTGAAGCTTTCTTT.

The rearrangement links TRBV2 to TRBJ1-2; TRBD1 agrees at 7 bases. CDR1 and CDR2 from the germline V gene are SNHLY and FYNNEI. CDR3 size: 14 residues. V shed 5 bases and J 4 bases; nucleotides not matched to a gene: 7. This CDR3 reads CASSLRQGVYGYTF. CDR3 DNA: TGTGCCAGCAGTTTACGTCAGGGGGTCTATGGCTACACCTTC.

There are many counts of this clonotype. The rearrangement joins TRBV12-3 or TRBV12-4 to TRBJ1-1; D is unresolved. This CDR3 comprises 14 residues. Trimming took 7 bases from V and 0 from J, leaving 12 bases between them. The CDR3 coding sequence is TGTGCCAGCAAATATGGAGGTATGAACACTGAAGCTTTCTTT. Protein product: CASKYGGMNTEAFF.

The chain recombines TRBV10-1 with TRBJ2-3; the D gene could be TRBD1 or TRBD2 (5 bases each). Trimming cost V 5 bases and J 3 bases, with 12 bases left between them. Germline CDR1 is WNHNN and CDR2 is SYGVQD (reference sequence). The CDR3 has 14 residues. DNA of the CDR3: TGCGCCAGCAGTTTTGCCGGGACGACAGATACGCAGTATTTT. Its translation is CASSFAGTTDTQYF.

In its sample, this clonotype was seen many times. The CDR3 loop reads CASSLGGGGTDTQYF. CDR3 DNA sequence: TGTGCCAGCAGCTTAGGGGGAGGTGGCACAGATACGCAGTATTTT. This chain joins TRBV11-3 and TRBJ2-3; D possibly corresponds to TRBD2 (6 bases). The CDR3 totals 15 residues. V lost 1 base, J lost 1 base, and 9 bases lay in between. Germline V gene data show CDR1 as SGHNT and CDR2 as YENEEA.

This clonotype has at least ten counts. The chain joins TRBV7-9 to TRBJ1-4; D unresolved. V lost 1 base, J lost 1 base, and 7 bases lay in between. The CDR3 is 15 residues long. The germline gives CDR1 SEHNR, CDR2 FQNEAQ (reference sequence). Here the CDR3 reads CASSLGAVTNEKLFF. The DNA for the CDR3 is TGTGCCAGCAGCTTAGGAGCCGTAACTAATGAAAAACTGTTTTTT. The whole variable domain, remainder taken from reference TRBV7-9 and TRBJ1-4, is DTGVSQNPRHKITKRGQNVTFRCDPISEHNRLYWYRQTLGQGPEFLTYFQNEAQLEKSRLLSDRFSAERPKGSFSTLEIQRTEQGDSAMYLCASSLGAVTNEKLFFGSGTQLSVL.

At least ten counts were recorded for this clonotype. The chain uses TRBV6-6 and TRBJ2-5; TRBD2 agrees at 12 bases. The CDR3 is made up of 17 amino acids. Germline V gives CDR1 MNHNY, CDR2 SVGAGI (reference sequence). Trimming cost V 0 bases and J 4 bases; bases outside gene matches: 6. CDR3 residues: CASSYSRTSGAGETQYF. CDR3 bases: TGTGCCAGCAGTTACTCGAGGACTAGCGGGGCTGGAGAGACCCAGTACTTC.

In its sample, this clonotype was seen many times. The chain employs TRBV3-1 and TRBJ2-7, with D possibly matching TRBD1 (5 bases). CDR1 LGHDT and CDR2 YNNKEL come from the germline V gene (reference sequence). The CDR3 runs to 13 residues. Trimming took off 1 base at V and 4 bases at J, with 8 bases between the two ends. The chain's CDR3 is CASSQVPGYEQYF. In DNA, the CDR3 is TGTGCCAGCAGCCAAGTTCCAGGGTACGAGCAGTACTTC.

V gene TRBV29-1 combines with J gene TRBJ2-3, with 12 bases aligning to TRBD2. V lost 0 bases and J lost 11; bases outside the gene matches: 12. Germline CDR1 reads SQVTM; CDR2 reads ANQGSEA. This CDR3 spans 16 amino acids. CDR3 sequence reads: CSVEEASGGAYGEQYF. CDR3 DNA sequence: TGCAGCGTTGAAGAGGCTAGCGGGGGGGCGTATGGTGAGCAGTATTTT.

Of note for this clonotype: A much larger clone is a single base away; this may be a read error. V is TRBV12-3 or TRBV12-4 and J is TRBJ2-7; D is undetermined. The CDR3 contains 14 residues. This CDR3 is CAGSLLSAEDEQYF. CDR3 nucleotide sequence: TGTGCCGGCAGTTTGTTATCGGCAGAGGACGAGCAGTACTTC.

There are a few counts of this clonotype. V usage is TRBV4-3 and J usage is TRBJ1-3; 9 positions match TRBD1. CDR1 is LGHNA, CDR2 YSLEER, per germline. This CDR3 has 16 residues. V gave up 0 bases and J gave up 3 bases; unmatched junction bases: 3. The CDR3, as DNA: TGCGCCAGCAGCCAAGAGCCGACAGGGGGTGGAAACACCATATATTTT. It encodes CASSQEPTGGGNTIYF.

The V and J genes are TRBV29-1 and TRBJ1-5, with 10 bases that match TRBD1. CDR3 length: 15 residues. V shed 2 bases, J shed 6 bases, and the junction held 7 bases outside the gene matches. CDR1 is SQVTM, CDR2 ANQGSEA, per germline. Here the CDR3 DNA reads TGCAGCGTTGAAATCTGGGACAGGGGTTGTCAGCCCCAGCATTTT. Translating it yields CSVEIWDRGCQPQHF.

This clonotype has ten or more counts. The chain couples TRBV5-1 to TRBJ2-5; 7 bases line up with TRBD2. This CDR3 region has 14 residues. The trim removed 5 bases at V and 4 bases at J, leaving 8 bases unmatched. The germline gives CDR1 SGHRS, CDR2 YFSETQ. The CDR3 DNA is TGCGCCAGCAGAGCGGGACCGTGGGGAGAGACCCAGTACTTC. This codes for CASRAGPWGETQYF.

The CDR3 DNA follows: TGTGCCAGCAGCTTAGCGGGTAGGGGGCTAGGGAATGAAGCTTTCTTT. Residues: CASSLAGRGLGNEAFF. J is TRBJ1-1 and V is TRBV7-9; 7 bases align to TRBD1. The CDR3 extends over 16 amino acids. Germline values: CDR1 SEHNR, CDR2 FQNEAQ (reference sequence). Germline trimming cut 0 bases from V and 7 bases from J; bases unmatched to any gene: 11.

This clonotype was observed a single time. A much more abundant neighbour one base away suggests this may be a read error. This chain uses TRBV4-1 with TRBJ1-4; D uncertain. Germline CDR1 MGHRA, CDR2 YSYEKL. The CDR3 contains 15 residues. For the CDR3, the DNA is TGCGCCAGCGGCCAAGATCGTACAGCCCGCGAAAAACTGTTTTTT. Encoded protein: CASGQDRTAREKLFF.

This clonotype has at least ten counts. The rearrangement joins TRBV29-1 to TRBJ1-2, with D possibly being TRBD1 (6 bases). Per the germline V gene, CDR1 is SQVTM and CDR2 is ANQGSEA. Trimming cost V 5 bases and J 5 bases, with 12 bases left between them. The CDR3 runs to 12 residues. The DNA of the CDR3 is TGCAGCGTTTCCCGGCAGGGGTATGGCTACACCTTC. Its translation: CSVSRQGYGYTF.

The chain uses TRBV7-2 and TRBJ2-1; D is unclear. This CDR3 spans 14 amino acids. CDR1 is SGHTA, CDR2 FQGNSA, per germline. V was shortened by 6 bases and J by 7 bases, with 16 bases between the two germline ends. Written as DNA, the CDR3 is TGTGCCAGCAGTCCCCTCCTAGTGAAGAATGAGCAGTTCTTC. Its protein product is CASSPLLVKNEQFF.

The CDR3 loop is CSSLDSYNEQFF. CDR3 sequence (DNA): TGCAGCTCCCTCGACAGCTACAATGAGCAGTTCTTC. The genes are TRBV29-1 and TRBJ2-1, with D perhaps TRBD1 (5 bases). Germline V gene lookup returns CDR1 SQVTM and CDR2 ANQGSEA. There are 12 residues in the CDR3. The germline V and J ends were trimmed by 8 bases and 3 bases, with 11 bases remaining between them.

This clonotype was recorded at least ten times. The chain recombines TRBV19 with TRBJ2-6; 7 bases match TRBD1. The length of the CDR3 is 20 residues. CDR1 LNHDA and CDR2 SQIVND come from the germline V gene (reference sequence). V lost 0 bases, J lost 4 bases, and 15 bases stayed unmatched. The CDR3, as DNA: TGTGCCAGTAGTATAGATCCAGATGAAGAACAGGGGTGGGGGGCCAACGTCCTGACTTTC. Translation gives CASSIDPDEEQGWGANVLTF.